This TCR beta chain was profiled in a study of T-cell reconstitution after alpha-beta-depleted transplantation in children. General study findings and limits: Surviving recipient T cells and thymic progenitors accounted for the high day-60 TCRbeta diversity observed in some patients. Newly produced T cells mostly provided counts and TCRbeta diversity after one year, as hyperexpanded clones declined. Reportedly, alpha-beta T cells present about two months post-transplant originated from several hundred expanded clones of graft origin.

Ten or more counts support this clonotype. As yet, its antigen is unknown. The CDR3 consists of 13 residues. Trimming left V 2 bases short and J 5 bases short, with 7 bases between. CDR1 is MGHRA, CDR2 YSYEKL, per germline. TCRbeta library preparation incorporated unique molecular identifiers. TCRdb redid the calling of the PCR reads with MiXCR, one entry per CDR3 protein. Of a few hundred thousand distinct CDR3 sequences listed, 15% to 20% are singletons. Material: PBMCs, mostly from graft donor cells, obtained 360 days after TCRalphabeta/CD19-depleted stem cell transplant. V is TRBV4-1 and J is TRBJ2-1, with D unresolved. The receptor was isolated from a boy less than two years old who had a stem cell transplant for Wiskott-Aldrich syndrome, so the T cells may come from the graft donor. Here the CDR3 reads CASSQIANNEQFF. The CDR3 bases are TGCGCCAGCAGCCAAATCGCAAACAATGAGCAGTTCTTC.